Below are 17 T cell receptor beta chains sequenced from a single sample in a study of neurological immune-mediated disorders. TCRdb redid the calling of the 5' RACE reads with MiXCR, one entry per CDR3 protein. The data contain about 66,000 distinct CDR3 sequences, less than 5.5% of them singletons. Sequencing was carried out using PBMCs. Receptors originate from a man aged 25-45 years with multiple sclerosis.

Ten or more counts support this clonotype. The genes are TRBV3-1 and TRBJ1-4; D is perhaps TRBD1 (5 bases). The CDR3 totals 16 residues. Germline CDR1 reads LGHDT; CDR2 reads YNNKEL (reference sequence). V was trimmed by 3 bases and J by 0 bases, leaving 11 bases between them. The CDR3 DNA reads as TGTGCCAGCAGCCATCTAACAGGAACAACTAATGAAAAACTGTTTTTT. Translation: CASSHLTGTTNEKLFF.

Of note for this clonotype: Since a much larger clone is just one base distant, this may be a read error. The rearrangement links TRBV20-1 to TRBJ1-6; maybe TRBD1 (5 bases). The CDR3 has 15 residues. Trimming took 5 bases from V and 8 from J, leaving 19 bases between them. Per the germline V gene, CDR1 is DFQATT and CDR2 is SNEGSKA (reference sequence). Here the CDR3 reads CSAPIKGRWDSPLHF. The DNA of the CDR3 is TGCAGTGCTCCCATCAAGGGGCGGTGGGATTCACCCCTCCACTTT.

This clonotype was counted many times. The CDR3 DNA reads as TGTGCCAGCAGTTCCATCCCCGGCGGGGGACCCCAGCATTTT. Translating gives CASSSIPGGGPQHF. The chain carries TRBV12-3 or TRBV12-4 and TRBJ1-5, with D maybe TRBD1 (5 bases). V was cut by 4 bases and J by 10 bases, with 17 bases left in between. The CDR3 sequence is 14 residues long.

V is TRBV24-1 and J is TRBJ2-2, with 7 bases lining up with TRBD1. CDR3 length: 14 amino acids. CDR1 KGHDR and CDR2 SFDVKD come from the germline V gene. Trimming cost V 4 bases and J 6 bases; bases outside gene matches: 4. CDR3 protein: CATSDPRGPGELFF. The CDR3 region has the DNA TGTGCCACCAGTGACCCGAGGGGGCCCGGGGAGCTGTTTTTT.

This clonotype was counted many times. The chain is built from TRBV10-1 and TRBJ2-3; possible D gene TRBD2, 6 bases. Between the trimmed V and J ends, which lost 2 bases and 5 bases, there was a span of 8 bases. The germline CDR1 and CDR2 sequences are WNHNN and SYGVQD (reference sequence). This CDR3 is built from 13 residues. The CDR3 loop is CASSERREDTQYF. The DNA for the CDR3 is TGCGCCAGCAGTGAGAGGAGGGAAGATACGCAGTATTTT.

Many counts were recorded for this clonotype. V gene TRBV7-9 combines with J gene TRBJ1-1, with TRBD1 matching 7 bases. Germline trimming cut 5 bases from V and 1 base from J; bases unmatched to any gene: 13. CDR1 is SEHNR and CDR2 is FQNEAQ in the germline V gene (reference sequence). This CDR3 region has 17 residues. CDR3 loop: CASSTNRGRIPNTEAFF. CDR3 coding DNA: TGTGCCAGCAGCACTAACAGGGGACGGATCCCGAACACTGAAGCTTTCTTT. Full variable domain (remainder filled in from reference TRBV7-9 and TRBJ1-1): DTGVSQNPRHKITKRGQNVTFRCDPISEHNRLYWYRQTLGQGPEFLTYFQNEAQLEKSRLLSDRFSAERPKGSFSTLEIQRTEQGDSAMYLCASSTNRGRIPNTEAFFGQGTRLTVV.

The V and J genes are TRBV7-8 and TRBJ2-7; D is uncertain. V lost 3 bases and J lost 4, with 13 bases in between. The CDR3 is 14 residues long. The germline CDR1 and CDR2 sequences are SGHVS and FQNEAQ. The CDR3 DNA is TGTGCCAGCAGCTTGGGTCGTCCGCCGTACGAGCAGTACTTC. This encodes CASSLGRPPYEQYF.

Details on this clonotype: Just one base apart from a much larger clone, this may be a read error. V gene TRBV3-1 combines with J gene TRBJ2-7, with D tentatively TRBD1 (5 bases). From germline, CDR1 is LGHDT and CDR2 YNNKEL (reference sequence). The CDR3 runs to 16 residues. V lost 1 base and J lost 0, with 13 bases in between. The CDR3 DNA reads TGTGCCAGCAGCCAAGTCGGACAATCGAGCTCCTACGAGCAGTACTTC. Its translation is CASSQVGQSSSYEQYF.

This clonotype is medium-sized in the sample. The V call is TRBV7-2, the J call TRBJ2-5, with D tentatively TRBD1 (5 bases). Germline V gives CDR1 SGHTA, CDR2 FQGNSA. The CDR3 loop spans 15 amino acids. V shed 0 bases and J shed 2 bases, with 10 bases lying between them. DNA of the CDR3: TGTGCCAGCAGCTTAGCGGGAACAGGTCAAGAGACCCAGTACTTC. The encoded protein is CASSLAGTGQETQYF. The whole variable domain, remainder taken from reference TRBV7-2 and TRBJ2-5, is GAGVSQSPSNKVTEKGKDVELRCDPISGHTALYWYRQSLGQGLEFLIYFQGNSAPDKSGLPSDRFSAERTGGSVSTLTIQRTQQEDSAVYLCASSLAGTGQETQYFGPGTRLLVL.

This clonotype was observed a few times. The rearrangement joins TRBV29-1 to TRBJ2-3, with 9 bases aligning to TRBD2. Germline trimming cut 1 base from V and 4 bases from J; bases unmatched to any gene: 3. Germline CDR1 reads SQVTM; CDR2 reads ANQGSEA. CDR3 length equals 14 residues. For the CDR3, the DNA is TGCAGCGTTGAAGGGGGACTAGCCTCAGATACGCAGTATTTT. Amino acid sequence: CSVEGGLASDTQYF.

The V gene is TRBV29-1, the J gene TRBJ1-2; D call uncertain. CDR1 and CDR2 from the germline V gene are SQVTM and ANQGSEA. CDR3 length equals 14 residues. V lost 4 bases to trimming and J lost 1 base, with 13 bases between them. The CDR3 region has the DNA TGCAGCGTTGCGATGGCAGCGGTTAACTATGGCTACACCTTC. Translating gives CSVAMAAVNYGYTF. The whole variable domain, filled in from reference TRBV29-1 and TRBJ1-2, reads SAVISQKPSRDICQRGTSLTIQCQVDSQVTMMFWYRQQPGQSLTLIATANQGSEATYESGFVIDKFPISRPNLTFSTLTVSNMSPEDSSIYLCSVAMAAVNYGYTFGSGTRLTVV.

This CDR3 is CASSLPPREGQTF. The CDR3 coding sequence is TGTGCCAGCAGCCTTCCACCCCGGGAGGGGCAAACCTTC. This chain links TRBV5-8 with TRBJ1-2, with a weak D call TRBD1 (5 bases). The CDR3 has 13 amino acids. Trimming took off 4 bases at V and 14 bases at J, with 21 bases between the two ends. Looked up from germline, CDR1 is SGHTS and CDR2 is YDEGEE.

The sample holds many counts of this clonotype. The CDR3 loop reads CSTNEGAKTQYF. The CDR3 DNA follows: TGCAGCACCAACGAGGGGGCCAAGACCCAGTACTTC. V usage is TRBV29-1 and J usage is TRBJ2-5; 7 nucleotides match TRBD1. With 8 bases clipped from V and 6 bases from J, the junction kept 9 bases outside the gene matches. CDR1 is SQVTM and CDR2 is ANQGSEA in the germline V gene. This CDR3 region has 12 residues.

Many counts were recorded for this clonotype. The chain joins TRBV9 to TRBJ2-2; weak D call: TRBD2 (6 bases). From germline, CDR1 is SGDLS and CDR2 YYNGEE. The CDR3 covers 15 residues. Trimming took off 3 bases at V and 4 bases at J, with 13 bases between the two ends. The CDR3 spells CASSARTSTTGELFF. In nucleotides, the CDR3 is TGTGCCAGCAGCGCCCGAACTAGCACCACCGGGGAGCTGTTTTTT.

This clonotype was observed many times. The chain employs TRBV7-9 and TRBJ2-1; D remains ambiguous. This CDR3 is built from 14 residues. Germline values: CDR1 SEHNR, CDR2 FQNEAQ (reference sequence). Trimming removed 10 bases at V and 4 bases at J, with 17 bases between. As DNA, the CDR3 is TGTGCCACCCCCGGTAGGAGTAATTACAATGAGCAGTTCTTC. Amino acids: CATPGRSNYNEQFF. Drawing the rest from reference TRBV7-9 and TRBJ2-1, the complete variable domain is DTGVSQNPRHKITKRGQNVTFRCDPISEHNRLYWYRQTLGQGPEFLTYFQNEAQLEKSRLLSDRFSAERPKGSFSTLEIQRTEQGDSAMYLCATPGRSNYNEQFFGPGTRLTVL.

The sample holds many counts of this clonotype. The CDR3 carries no conserved terminal phenylalanine or tryptophan, so it likely arises from a read error. The limits of the CDR3 on the DNA are not certain, so only TCRdb's listed CDR3 is given. V gene TRBV10-3 combines with J gene TRBJ1-1. The CDR3 is 8 amino acids in total, end residues counted. CDR1 and CDR2 (germline): ENHRY, SYGVKD. The CDR3 loop is CATVTGLG.

The table lists this clonotype with many counts. The chain employs TRBV6-2 or TRBV6-3 and TRBJ2-5; D remains unclear. Trimming removed 2 bases from V and 2 bases from J, with 9 bases in between. CDR3 length: 14 amino acids. Germline V gene data show CDR1 as MNHEY and CDR2 as SVGEGT. The CDR3 loop reads CASSYRPLQETQYF. DNA for the CDR3: TGTGCCAGCAGTTACCGTCCGCTACAAGAGACCCAGTACTTC.